Listed below are T cell receptor beta chains from one sample, sequenced in a study of T cell responses to AZD1222 COVID-19 vaccine. The method was immunoSEQ multiplex PCR; TCRdb's version includes in-frame clones alone and lacks a portion of them. The data contain 160,000 or so clones, over 70% of them singletons. This specimen was peripheral blood, taken 28 days after the second AZD1222 dose. Receptors were obtained from an adult who received the AZD1222 COVID-19 vaccine. The CDR3 runs from the conserved cysteine through the conserved F or W. Each record gives: D gene, clone size, V gene, J gene, CDR3 protein, CDR3 DNA. D genes are given only for firm matches. Rows give clone size only sometimes, using once, few, many, or a class for an expanded clone.

TRBD1,.,TRBV10-2,TRBJ2-7,CASSRGTGEREQYF,TGCGCCAGCAGCCGTGGGACAGGGGAACGGGAGCAGTACTTC
.,once,TRBV14,TRBJ1-1,CASSQDFRPNTEAFF,TGTGCCAGCAGCCAAGATTTTCGCCCAAACACTGAAGCTTTCTTT
TRBD1,.,TRBV6-5,TRBJ2-7,CASSYRTGVYEQYF,TGTGCCAGCAGTTACCGGACAGGGGTCTACGAGCAGTACTTC
.,.,TRBV18,TRBJ1-6,CASSPRSASSYNSPLHF,TGTGCCAGCTCCCCCAGATCAGCGAGCTCCTATAATTCACCCCTCCACTTT
.,.,TRBV4-1,TRBJ2-6,CASSLALGVGANVLTF,TGCGCCAGCAGCCTCGCCCTGGGGGTCGGGGCCAACGTCCTGACTTTC
TRBD2,.,TRBV5-4,TRBJ2-2,CASSLSGSRTGELFF,TGTGCCAGCAGCCTTAGCGGGAGTAGGACCGGGGAGCTGTTTTTT
TRBD1,.,TRBV25-1,TRBJ1-2,CASRGQGRFNYGYTF,TGTGCCAGCCGCGGACAGGGGCGTTTTAACTATGGCTACACCTTC
.,.,TRBV6-5,TRBJ2-2,CASSYRAPKGRELFF,TGTGCCAGCAGTTACCGCGCCCCCAAAGGAAGGGAGCTGTTTTTT
.,.,TRBV5-4,TRBJ1-4,CASSPSTTGRDEKLFF,TGTGCCAGCAGCCCTAGCACCACAGGGCGGGATGAAAAACTGTTTTTT
.,.,TRBV15,TRBJ1-6,CATSRDYNSPLHF,TGTGCCACCAGCAGAGATTACAATTCACCCCTCCACTTT
.,.,TRBV5-4,TRBJ2-2,CASSMPQGANTGELFF,TGTGCCAGCAGCATGCCCCAGGGCGCGAACACCGGGGAGCTGTTTTTT
.,.,TRBV27,TRBJ2-3,CASSLITGAGLGTQYF,TGTGCCAGCAGTTTAATAACCGGGGCGGGGTTGGGTACGCAGTATTTT
.,.,TRBV28,TRBJ1-5,CASSPARVGSNQPQHF,TGTGCCAGCAGTCCCGCGAGGGTCGGGAGCAATCAGCCCCAGCATTTT
.,once,TRBV4-3,TRBJ2-7,CASSQGYSYEQYF,TGCGCCAGCAGCCAAGGATACTCCTACGAGCAGTACTTC
.,.,TRBV19,TRBJ1-3,CASSVSGNTIYF,TGTGCCAGTAGTGTCTCTGGAAACACCATATATTTT
TRBD1,.,TRBV7-9,TRBJ1-1,CASSPRLGTGAPLNTEAFF,TGTGCCAGCAGCCCGAGGCTGGGGACAGGGGCTCCTCTGAACACTGAAGCTTTCTTT
.,.,TRBV6-2/TRBV6-3,TRBJ2-5,CASSYSKTTPIQETQYF,TGTGCCAGCAGTTACTCGAAAACTACCCCCATCCAAGAGACCCAGTACTTC
TRBD2,.,TRBV7-7,TRBJ2-5,CASSLGVSGGGRTQYF,TGTGCTAGCAGCTTAGGAGTTAGCGGGGGGGGCCGGACCCAGTACTTC
.,.,TRBV3-1/TRBV3-2,TRBJ2-7,CASGRGINTEQYF,TGTGCCAGCGGACGAGGGATCAATACCGAGCAGTACTTC
.,.,TRBV30,TRBJ2-6,CAWRPGKAGANVLTF,TGTGCCTGGAGACCAGGGAAGGCTGGGGCCAACGTCCTGACTTTC
.,.,TRBV3-1/TRBV3-2,TRBJ1-2,CASLGQGRGYTF,TGTGCCAGCCTGGGCCAGGGTAGAGGCTACACCTTC
.,.,TRBV23-1,TRBJ2-7,CASSQSLADYEQYF,TGCGCCAGCAGTCAATCCTTGGCAGACTACGAGCAGTACTTC
.,.,TRBV6-2/TRBV6-3,TRBJ1-1,CASSPGGAGNTEAFF,TGTGCCAGCAGCCCGGGGGGCGCCGGGAACACTGAAGCTTTCTTT
TRBD2,.,TRBV11-2,TRBJ2-7,CASSLVPSGSSEQYF,TGTGCCAGCAGCTTAGTTCCTAGCGGGAGTTCCGAGCAGTACTTC
TRBD1,.,TRBV5-1,TRBJ2-5,CASSLGGTEVQETQYF,TGCGCCAGCAGCTTGGGTGGGACAGAAGTTCAAGAGACCCAGTACTTC
.,.,TRBV10-3,TRBJ1-4,CAIRKGLLGTTNEKLFF,TGTGCCATCAGGAAGGGATTGTTGGGAACAACTAATGAAAAACTGTTTTTT
.,.,TRBV28,TRBJ1-2,CASTGAGEYYGYTF,TGTGCCAGCACGGGAGCGGGAGAGTACTATGGCTACACCTTC
TRBD2,.,TRBV29-1,TRBJ2-1,CSVKGTSGSSYNEQFF,TGCAGCGTCAAAGGGACTAGCGGGAGTTCCTACAATGAGCAGTTCTTC
.,.,TRBV7-2,TRBJ2-2,CASSQDRRPGELFF,TGTGCCAGCAGCCAAGACCGTCGTCCCGGGGAGCTGTTTTTT
.,once,TRBV19,TRBJ1-3,CASRVSSSGNTIYF,TGTGCCAGTAGGGTCTCAAGCTCTGGAAACACCATATATTTT
.,.,TRBV27,TRBJ1-5,CASSLMGQPQHF,TGTGCCAGCAGTCTCATGGGGCAGCCCCAGCATTTT
TRBD1,.,TRBV5-1,TRBJ2-3,CASSLGTGKGTQYF,TGCGCCAGCAGCTTGGGGACAGGGAAGGGTACGCAGTATTTT
.,.,TRBV7-9,TRBJ1-3,CASSLYGEGPGNTIYF,TGTGCCAGCAGCTTATACGGGGAAGGGCCCGGAAACACCATATATTTT
TRBD2,.,TRBV18,TRBJ2-1,CASSPKAGRNDEQFF,TGTGCCAGCTCACCGAAAGCGGGAAGGAACGACGAGCAGTTCTTC
TRBD1,.,TRBV4-2,TRBJ2-6,CASSQATRTGGIVLTF,TGTGCCAGCAGCCAAGCGACTCGGACAGGGGGCATCGTCCTGACTTTC
TRBD1,.,TRBV28,TRBJ1-2,CASSSPPGQGDYGYTF,TGTGCCAGCAGTTCACCACCGGGACAGGGTGACTATGGCTACACCTTC
.,once,TRBV7-2,TRBJ2-2,CASSLDPTGELFF,TGTGCCAGCAGCCTAGACCCCACCGGGGAGCTGTTTTTT
.,.,TRBV6-5,TRBJ2-3,CASKSPTDTQYF,TGTGCCAGCAAAAGCCCCACAGATACGCAGTATTTT
.,.,TRBV24-1,TRBJ2-1,CATSDPGGYSYNEQFF,TGTGCCACCAGTGATCCCGGAGGTTACTCCTACAATGAGCAGTTCTTC
TRBD1,.,TRBV6-5,TRBJ2-5,CASSPRGREETQYF,TGTGCCAGCAGCCCCAGGGGGAGAGAGGAGACCCAGTACTTC